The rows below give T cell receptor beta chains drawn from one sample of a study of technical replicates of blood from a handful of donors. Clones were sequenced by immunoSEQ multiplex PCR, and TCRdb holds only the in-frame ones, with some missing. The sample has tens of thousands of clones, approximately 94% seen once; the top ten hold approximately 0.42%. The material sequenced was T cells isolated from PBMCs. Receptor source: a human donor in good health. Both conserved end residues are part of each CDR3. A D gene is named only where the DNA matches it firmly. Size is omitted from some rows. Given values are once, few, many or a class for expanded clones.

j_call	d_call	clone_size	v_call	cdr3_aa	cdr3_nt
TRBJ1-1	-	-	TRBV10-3	CAISESLVGNTEAFF	TGTGCCATCAGTGAGTCTCTAGTGGGGAACACTGAAGCTTTCTTT
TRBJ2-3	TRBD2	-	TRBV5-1	CASRGGRHYTDTQYF	TGCGCCAGCAGAGGCGGGAGGCACTACACAGATACGCAGTATTTT
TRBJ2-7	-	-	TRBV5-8	CASSLEGFQFYEQYF	TGTGCCAGCAGCTTGGAGGGGTTCCAATTCTACGAGCAGTACTTC
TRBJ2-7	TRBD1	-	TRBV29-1	CSVGTGSYEQYF	TGCAGCGTTGGGACAGGTTCTTACGAGCAGTACTTC
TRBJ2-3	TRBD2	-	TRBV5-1	CASSFMGLAADTQYF	TGCGCCAGCAGCTTTATGGGACTAGCCGCAGATACGCAGTATTTT
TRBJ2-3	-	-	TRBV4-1	CASSRFDRSSTDTQYF	TGCGCCAGCAGCCGCTTCGACAGGTCTAGCACAGATACGCAGTATTTT
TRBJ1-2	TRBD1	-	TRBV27	CASTRKEGAQGYTF	TGTGCCAGCACCCGAAAGGAGGGGGCGCAAGGCTACACCTTC
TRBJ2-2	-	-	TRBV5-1	CASSAGFGTGELFF	TGCGCCAGCAGCGCAGGGTTCGGCACCGGGGAGCTGTTTTTT
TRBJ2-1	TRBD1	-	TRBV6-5	CASSITGTGGGKQFF	TGTGCCAGCAGCATCACGGGGACAGGGGGGGGTAAGCAGTTCTTC
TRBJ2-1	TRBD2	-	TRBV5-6	CASSRGGSEQFF	TGTGCCAGCAGCCGGGGGGGGAGTGAGCAGTTCTTC
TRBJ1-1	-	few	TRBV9	CASSPLMHSNTEAFF	TGTGCCAGCAGCCCGCTTATGCACTCGAACACTGAAGCTTTCTTT
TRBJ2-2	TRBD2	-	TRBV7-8	CASSSSGSNTGELFF	TGTGCCAGCAGCTCTAGCGGGTCGAACACCGGGGAGCTGTTTTTT
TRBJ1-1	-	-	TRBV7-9	CASSTQGTEAFF	TGTGCCAGCAGCACGCAGGGGACTGAAGCTTTCTTT
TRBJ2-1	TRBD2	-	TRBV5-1	CASSLAETSGRNEQFF	TGCGCCAGCAGCTTGGCCGAGACTAGCGGGAGGAATGAGCAGTTCTTC
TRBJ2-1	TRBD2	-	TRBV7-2	CASSLLTSGSGYEQFF	TGTGCCAGCAGCTTATTGACTAGCGGGAGCGGCTATGAGCAGTTCTTC
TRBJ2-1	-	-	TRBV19	CASSIVWGPEQFF	TGTGCCAGTAGTATAGTATGGGGCCCCGAGCAGTTCTTC
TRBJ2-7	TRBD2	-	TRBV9	CASSLGTRPSEQYF	TGTGCCAGCAGCCTTGGGACTAGACCCTCCGAGCAGTACTTC
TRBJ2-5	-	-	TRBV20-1	CSDGGKETQYF	TGCAGTGATGGCGGGAAAGAGACCCAGTACTTC
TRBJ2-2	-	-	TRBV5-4	CASSLYSETGELFF	TGTGCCAGCAGCTTGTACTCTGAGACCGGGGAGCTGTTTTTT
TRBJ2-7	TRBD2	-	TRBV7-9	CASSPVPWPSGRFEQYF	TGTGCCAGCAGTCCAGTCCCCTGGCCTAGCGGGAGGTTCGAGCAGTACTTC
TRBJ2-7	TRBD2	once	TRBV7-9	CASSLVGLGAEQYF	TGTGCCAGCAGCTTAGTGGGACTAGGTGCCGAGCAGTACTTC
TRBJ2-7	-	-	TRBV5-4	CASSPGTGLYEQYF	TGTGCCAGCAGCCCCGGGACGGGACTCTACGAGCAGTACTTC
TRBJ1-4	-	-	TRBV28	CASTPGPGANEKLFF	TGTGCCAGCACCCCAGGGCCGGGGGCTAATGAAAAACTGTTTTTT
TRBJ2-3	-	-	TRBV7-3	CASGLAYTDTQYF	TGTGCCAGCGGGCTAGCGTACACAGATACGCAGTATTTT
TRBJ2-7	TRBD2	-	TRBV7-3	CASSLSGRASDEQYF	TGTGCCAGCAGCTTAAGCGGGAGGGCTTCGGACGAGCAGTACTTC
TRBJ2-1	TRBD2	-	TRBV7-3	CASSAIGTSGREAYNEQFF	TGTGCCAGCAGCGCAATCGGGACTAGCGGGAGAGAAGCTTACAATGAGCAGTTCTTC
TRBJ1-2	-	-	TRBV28	CASSDLRGYGYTF	TGTGCCAGCAGTGACCTCAGGGGTTATGGCTACACCTTC
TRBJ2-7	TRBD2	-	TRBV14	CASSQDLFSGSREQYF	TGTGCCAGCAGCCAAGATCTCTTTAGCGGGAGTCGCGAGCAGTACTTC
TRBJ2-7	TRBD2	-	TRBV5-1	CASSFRGSGGDEQYF	TGCGCCAGCAGCTTTCGGGGTTCGGGAGGCGACGAGCAGTACTTC
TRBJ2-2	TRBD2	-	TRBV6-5	CASSANLAAGELFF	TGTGCCAGCAGCGCCAATCTAGCGGCCGGGGAGCTGTTTTTT
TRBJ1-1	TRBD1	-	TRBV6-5	CASSYGQGSTEAFF	TGTGCCAGCAGTTACGGACAGGGTAGCACTGAAGCTTTCTTT
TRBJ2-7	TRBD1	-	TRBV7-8	CASSGRQGTQLYEQYF	TGTGCCAGCAGCGGTCGACAGGGGACCCAACTTTACGAGCAGTACTTC
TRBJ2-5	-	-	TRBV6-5	CASSRDFQETQYF	TGTGCCAGCAGCCGGGACTTCCAAGAGACCCAGTACTTC
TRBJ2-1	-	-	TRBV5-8	CASSLLGLYSEQFF	TGTGCCAGCAGCTTGCTGGGACTCTACAGTGAGCAGTTCTTC
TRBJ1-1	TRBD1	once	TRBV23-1	CASSLPRQGPGNTEAFF	TGCGCCAGCAGTCTGCCGAGACAGGGGCCTGGGAACACTGAAGCTTTCTTT
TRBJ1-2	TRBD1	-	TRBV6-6	CASSYSGTGGGYTF	TGTGCCAGCAGTTACTCCGGGACAGGGGGTGGCTACACCTTC
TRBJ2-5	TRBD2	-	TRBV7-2	CASSYSGSYQETQYF	TGTGCCAGCAGCTATAGCGGGAGTTACCAAGAGACCCAGTACTTC
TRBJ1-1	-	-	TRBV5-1	CASYGGPPLNTEAFF	TGCGCCAGCTACGGGGGACCCCCATTGAACACTGAAGCTTTCTTT
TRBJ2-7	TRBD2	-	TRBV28	CASSTPGLAGGDEQYF	TGTGCCAGCAGTACTCCGGGACTAGCGGGAGGTGACGAGCAGTACTTC
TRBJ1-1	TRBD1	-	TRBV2	CAIPSGQGHLNTEAFF	TGTGCCATCCCCTCTGGACAGGGACATCTGAACACTGAAGCTTTCTTT
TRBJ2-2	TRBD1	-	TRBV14	CASKVRTGDTGELFF	TGTGCCAGCAAGGTCCGGACAGGGGACACCGGGGAGCTGTTTTTT
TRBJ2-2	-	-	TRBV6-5	CASRTGSAGELFF	TGTGCCAGCAGAACAGGGTCGGCCGGGGAGCTGTTTTTT